These T cell receptor beta chains were read from a single sample in a study of blood T cell repertoires in COVID-19. Some clones are missing from TCRdb's copy, which holds only in-frame ones; the method was immunoSEQ multiplex PCR. The sample gives about 90,000 clones, more than 80% of which show up once; roughly an eighth is in the top ten. Sequencing was done on a sample of peripheral blood. These receptor sequences come from a human donor in a cohort sampled during active COVID-19. Both conserved end residues are part of each CDR3. Fields, in order: V gene, D gene, clone size, J gene, CDR3 DNA, CDR3 protein. D genes are given only for firm matches. Clone size is stated in some rows and not others, as once, few, many or a class when expanded.

v_gene: TRBV5-4; d_gene: TRBD2; abundance: NA; j_gene: TRBJ2-1; CDR3nt: TGTGCCAGCAGCTTAGGACTAGCGGGGGTGGGTGAGCAGTTCTTC; CDR3aa: CASSLGLAGVGEQFF
v_gene: TRBV3-1/TRBV3-2; d_gene: NA; abundance: NA; j_gene: TRBJ2-1; CDR3nt: TGTGCCAGCGCACTAGCTCCCAATGAGCAGTTCTTC; CDR3aa: CASALAPNEQFF
v_gene: TRBV27; d_gene: TRBD1; abundance: NA; j_gene: TRBJ1-6; CDR3nt: TGTGCCAGCACGCCGACGGACAGGATTTTCTCCAAAACACCCCTCCACTTT; CDR3aa: CASTPTDRIFSKTPLHF
v_gene: TRBV4-1; d_gene: NA; abundance: NA; j_gene: TRBJ1-4; CDR3nt: TGCGCCAGCAGCCCCCAAGTTGCAGCAACTAATGAAAAACTGTTTTTT; CDR3aa: CASSPQVAATNEKLFF
v_gene: TRBV28; d_gene: NA; abundance: NA; j_gene: TRBJ1-5; CDR3nt: TGTGCCAGCAGTTTCAAGGGGGGGGGCCGGCAGCCCCAGCATTTT; CDR3aa: CASSFKGGGRQPQHF
v_gene: TRBV11-3; d_gene: NA; abundance: once; j_gene: TRBJ1-1; CDR3nt: TGTGCCAGCAGCTTAGGGGGGCGGCATGAAGCTTTCTTT; CDR3aa: CASSLGGRHEAFF
v_gene: TRBV6-5; d_gene: NA; abundance: once; j_gene: TRBJ1-6; CDR3nt: TGTGCCAGCAGTTACTCGAAGGGCGGGAAATACTCACCCCTCCACTTT; CDR3aa: CASSYSKGGKYSPLHF
v_gene: TRBV2; d_gene: TRBD1; abundance: NA; j_gene: TRBJ1-1; CDR3nt: TGTGCCAGCAGTCGGGACAGGGGGACTGAAGCTTTCTTT; CDR3aa: CASSRDRGTEAFF
v_gene: TRBV18; d_gene: NA; abundance: NA; j_gene: TRBJ1-4; CDR3nt: TGTGCCAGCTCACCGGGAGCAACTAATGAAAAACTGTTTTTT; CDR3aa: CASSPGATNEKLFF
v_gene: TRBV4-1; d_gene: NA; abundance: NA; j_gene: TRBJ1-1; CDR3nt: TGCGCCAGCAGCCCGGGGAGGGCTAGAGCATTGAACACTGAAGCTTTCTTT; CDR3aa: CASSPGRARALNTEAFF
v_gene: TRBV6-2/TRBV6-3; d_gene: NA; abundance: NA; j_gene: TRBJ2-7; CDR3nt: TGTGCCAGCAGTTTCGGGGGGCCGTCCTACGAGCAGTACTTC; CDR3aa: CASSFGGPSYEQYF
v_gene: TRBV27; d_gene: NA; abundance: NA; j_gene: TRBJ1-5; CDR3nt: TGTGCCAGCAGTTCAAGGGAGGAGCAGCCCCAGCATTTT; CDR3aa: CASSSREEQPQHF
v_gene: TRBV3-1/TRBV3-2; d_gene: NA; abundance: NA; j_gene: TRBJ2-1; CDR3nt: TGTGCCAGCAGCCACCTAGGACAGTCGAATGAGCAGTTCTTC; CDR3aa: CASSHLGQSNEQFF
v_gene: TRBV6-2/TRBV6-3; d_gene: NA; abundance: few; j_gene: TRBJ1-2; CDR3nt: TGTGCCAGCAGCTTTCCGGAGAGGTTCAATGGCTACACCTTC; CDR3aa: CASSFPERFNGYTF